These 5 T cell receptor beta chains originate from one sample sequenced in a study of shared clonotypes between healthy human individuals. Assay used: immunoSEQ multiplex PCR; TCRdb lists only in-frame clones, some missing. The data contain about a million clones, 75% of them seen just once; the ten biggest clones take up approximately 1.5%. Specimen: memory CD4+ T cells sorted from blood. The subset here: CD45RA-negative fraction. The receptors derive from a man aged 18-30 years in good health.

CDR3: CASQRGQGNSPLHF. CDR3 coding DNA: TGCGCCAGCCAAAGAGGACAGGGTAATTCACCCCTCCACTTT. The chain links TRBV5-1 to TRBJ1-6, with TRBD1 identical over 8 bases. V was clipped by 7 bases and J by 6 bases; unmatched bases: 6. The CDR3 consists of 14 residues. CDR1 SGHRS and CDR2 YFSETQ come from the germline V gene.

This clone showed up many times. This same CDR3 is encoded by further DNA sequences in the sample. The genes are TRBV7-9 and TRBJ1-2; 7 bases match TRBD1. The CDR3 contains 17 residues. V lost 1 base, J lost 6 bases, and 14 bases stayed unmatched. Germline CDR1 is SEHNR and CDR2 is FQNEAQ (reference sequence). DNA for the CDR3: TGTGCCAGCAGCTTAGGAAGTTCCGGAGGGGGCACGCATGGCTACACCTTC. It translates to CASSLGSSGGGTHGYTF.

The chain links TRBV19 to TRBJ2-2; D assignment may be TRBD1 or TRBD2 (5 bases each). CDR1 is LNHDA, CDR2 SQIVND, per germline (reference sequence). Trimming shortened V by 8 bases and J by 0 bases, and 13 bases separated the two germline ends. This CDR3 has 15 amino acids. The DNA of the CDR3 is TGTGCCAGTCGTTATGGGACCACGAACACCGGGGAGCTGTTTTTT. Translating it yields CASRYGTTNTGELFF.

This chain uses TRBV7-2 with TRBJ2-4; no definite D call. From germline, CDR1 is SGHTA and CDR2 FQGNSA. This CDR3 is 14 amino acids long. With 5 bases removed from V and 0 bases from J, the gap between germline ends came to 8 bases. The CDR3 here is CASSPREAKNIQYF. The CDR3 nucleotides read TGTGCCAGCAGCCCCCGAGAAGCCAAAAACATTCAGTACTTC. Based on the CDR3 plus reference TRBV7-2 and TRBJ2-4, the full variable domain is GAGVSQSPSNKVTEKGKDVELRCDPISGHTALYWYRQSLGQGLEFLIYFQGNSAPDKSGLPSDRFSAERTGGSVSTLTIQRTQQEDSAVYLCASSPREAKNIQYFGAGTRLSVL.

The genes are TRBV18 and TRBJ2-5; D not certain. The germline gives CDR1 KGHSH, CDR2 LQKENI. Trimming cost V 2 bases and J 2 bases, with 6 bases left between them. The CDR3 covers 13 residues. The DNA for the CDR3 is TGTGCCAGCTCACCAAGGGTACAAGAGACCCAGTACTTC. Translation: CASSPRVQETQYF.